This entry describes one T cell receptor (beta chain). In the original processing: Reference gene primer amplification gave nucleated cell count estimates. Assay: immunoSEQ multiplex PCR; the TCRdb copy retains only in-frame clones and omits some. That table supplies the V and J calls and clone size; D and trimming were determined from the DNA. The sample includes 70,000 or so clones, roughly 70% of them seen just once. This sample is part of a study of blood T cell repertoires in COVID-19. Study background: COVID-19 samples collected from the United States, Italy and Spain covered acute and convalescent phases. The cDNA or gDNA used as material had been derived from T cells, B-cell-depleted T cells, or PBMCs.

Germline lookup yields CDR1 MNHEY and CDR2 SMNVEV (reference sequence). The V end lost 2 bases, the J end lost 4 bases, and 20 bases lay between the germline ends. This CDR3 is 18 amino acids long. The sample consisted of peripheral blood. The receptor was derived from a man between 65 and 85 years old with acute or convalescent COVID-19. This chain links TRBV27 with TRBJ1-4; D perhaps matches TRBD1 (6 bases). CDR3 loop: CASSLRAPQGRVNEKLFF. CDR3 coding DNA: TGTGCCAGCAGTTTAAGGGCCCCACAGGGAAGGGTTAATGAAAAACTGTTTTTT.